These 7 T cell receptor beta chains were all obtained from the same sample, sequenced in a study of shared clonotypes between healthy human individuals. The table came from immunoSEQ multiplex PCR; TCRdb's copy has only in-frame clones and leaves some out. There are around 1,000,000 clones in the sample; 60% to 80% occur only once, and approximately 0.95% lies in the top ten. Sequenced: memory CD4+ T cells from PBMCs. Noted subset: CD45RA-negative fraction. These receptors were taken from a man in his late teens or twenties in good health. Some clones in this sample may be carry-over from other donors' samples.

This clone was detected once. The chain links TRBV6-1 to TRBJ2-6; D is possibly TRBD1 (6 bases). The CDR3 covers 18 residues. Germline CDR1 MNHNS, CDR2 SASEGT. The ends were cut back, 2 bases at V and 5 bases at J, with 19 bases in the middle. The CDR3 DNA reads as TGTGCCAGCAGTGAATCGGCAGGGGTAACGCATCGGGCCAACGTCCTGACTTTC. The encoded protein is CASSESAGVTHRANVLTF.

Turning to this clone: This may be a read error, as it is one base from a much larger clone. Other DNA variants within this sample encode the same CDR3. This rearrangement joins TRBV11-2 to TRBJ1-5; TRBD1 matches at 7 bases. The germline CDR1 and CDR2 sequences are SGHAT and FQNNGV. The CDR3 is made up of 13 amino acids. The V gene end was trimmed by 5 bases and the J gene end by 4 bases; junction bases not matched to a gene: 2. The CDR3 sequence is CASSPGGNQPQHF. The CDR3 region has the DNA TGTGCCAGCAGCCCAGGGGGTAATCAGCCCCAGCATTTT.

The rearrangement uses TRBV11-2 and TRBJ1-1; D uncertain. Germline CDR1 SGHAT, CDR2 FQNNGV. Between the trimmed V and J ends, which lost 5 bases and 10 bases, there was a span of 14 bases. This CDR3 spans 12 amino acids. In nucleotides, the CDR3 is TGTGCCAGCAGCGATCTCGGGTTGGCAGCTTTCTTT. Translated: CASSDLGLAAFF.

This clone was detected a few times. The rearrangement uses TRBV28 and TRBJ2-3, with D unclear. Germline assignment: CDR1 MDHEN and CDR2 SYDVKM. V gave up 6 bases and J gave up 3 bases, with 10 bases separating them. This CDR3 spans 13 amino acids. This chain's CDR3 is CASRRPETDTQYF. The CDR3 DNA is TGTGCCAGCAGGCGACCGGAAACAGATACGCAGTATTTT.

V gene TRBV5-4 combines with J gene TRBJ2-3; TRBD1 agrees at 10 bases. There are 17 residues in the CDR3. The V and J ends lost 6 bases and 1 base, in that order; junction bases with no gene match: 11. Germline CDR1 is SGHNT and CDR2 is YYREEE (reference sequence). The CDR3 nucleotides are TGTGCCAGCACATCTGACCGGGACAGGGGTGGCACAGATACGCAGTATTTT. Amino acid sequence: CASTSDRDRGGTDTQYF.

This chain links TRBV30 with TRBJ2-5; maybe TRBD2 (6 bases). The CDR3 consists of 11 residues. Germline CDR1 is GTSNPN and CDR2 is SVGIG (reference sequence). Trimming removed 0 bases from V and 13 bases from J, with 12 bases in between. The CDR3 is CAWSVMRGGYF. The DNA of the CDR3 is TGTGCCTGGAGTGTTATGAGGGGAGGGTACTTC.

Only one count was recorded for this clone. The gene calls are TRBV5-6 and TRBJ1-1, with a possible D match to TRBD1 (6 bases). Trimming left V 0 bases short and J 4 bases short, with 10 bases between. CDR1 is SGHDT and CDR2 is YYEEEE in the germline V gene. CDR3 length: 14 amino acids. CDR3 DNA: TGTGCCAGCAGCTTGGCCACAGGGACCACTGAAGCTTTCTTT. Translated, it gives CASSLATGTTEAFF. The whole variable domain, remainder taken from reference TRBV5-6 and TRBJ1-1, is DAGVTQSPTHLIKTRGQQVTLRCSPKSGHDTVSWYQQALGQGPQFIFQYYEEEERQRGNFPDRFSGHQFPNYSSELNVNALLLGDSALYLCASSLATGTTEAFFGQGTRLTVV.